These T cell receptor beta chains were read from a single sample in a study of blood T cell repertoires in COVID-19. The table came from immunoSEQ multiplex PCR; TCRdb's copy has only in-frame clones and leaves some out. The data show roughly 60,000 clones, with about 81% seen just once and 15% held by the top ten. Sequenced sample: peripheral blood. The receptor set was obtained from a man older than 75 with acute or convalescent COVID-19. CDR3s include the opening cysteine and the closing phenylalanine or tryptophan. Fields, in order: V gene, clone size, CDR3 length, D gene, J gene, CDR3 DNA, CDR3 protein. D genes are given only for firm matches. A clone size is listed for some rows: how often the clone was seen (once, few, many), or a class if it is expanded.

v_gene: TRBV30
abundance: once
len: 13
d_gene: TRBD1
j_gene: TRBJ1-2
CDR3nt: TGTGCCTGTTGGGACAGGGGGATCTATGGCTACACCTTC
CDR3aa: CACWDRGIYGYTF

v_gene: TRBV27
abundance: NA
len: 14
d_gene: NA
j_gene: TRBJ1-5
CDR3nt: TGTGCCAGCAGTTTCGACAGTCGCAATCAGCCCCAGCATTTT
CDR3aa: CASSFDSRNQPQHF

v_gene: TRBV4-2
abundance: NA
len: 14
d_gene: TRBD1
j_gene: TRBJ1-2
CDR3nt: TGTGCCAGCAGCCAAGTGGGACAGCTTTATGGCTACACCTTC
CDR3aa: CASSQVGQLYGYTF

v_gene: TRBV13
abundance: NA
len: 14
d_gene: TRBD1
j_gene: TRBJ1-1
CDR3nt: TGTGCCAGCAGCCTGAGGGGGCTCGACACTGAAGCTTTCTTT
CDR3aa: CASSLRGLDTEAFF

v_gene: TRBV18
abundance: NA
len: 14
d_gene: NA
j_gene: TRBJ1-1
CDR3nt: TGTGCCAGCTCACCAAGCACTGGGAACACTGAAGCTTTCTTT
CDR3aa: CASSPSTGNTEAFF

v_gene: TRBV14
abundance: NA
len: 15
d_gene: TRBD1
j_gene: TRBJ1-2
CDR3nt: TGTGCCAGCAGCCAAGAGGGACAGGGGGACTATGGCTACACCTTC
CDR3aa: CASSQEGQGDYGYTF

v_gene: TRBV6-5
abundance: NA
len: 15
d_gene: NA
j_gene: TRBJ2-3
CDR3nt: TGTGCCAGCAGTTACTCGAGAGTGGGCACAGATACGCAGTATTTT
CDR3aa: CASSYSRVGTDTQYF

v_gene: TRBV2
abundance: NA
len: 15
d_gene: NA
j_gene: TRBJ1-5
CDR3nt: TGTGCCAGTAGGTCGGGGGGCGTGAGCAATCAGCCCCAGCATTTT
CDR3aa: CASRSGGVSNQPQHF

v_gene: TRBV5-6
abundance: NA
len: 16
d_gene: TRBD2
j_gene: TRBJ2-3
CDR3nt: TGTGCCAGCAGTCCCACCCGACTAGCGGGGGGGGGAACGCAGTATTTT
CDR3aa: CASSPTRLAGGGTQYF

v_gene: TRBV5-1
abundance: few
len: 16
d_gene: NA
j_gene: TRBJ2-1
CDR3nt: TGCGCCAGCAGCTTGGTATCTAGCGGGACAGGAAATGAGCAGTTCTTC
CDR3aa: CASSLVSSGTGNEQFF

v_gene: TRBV27
abundance: NA
len: 14
d_gene: NA
j_gene: TRBJ2-1
CDR3nt: TGTGCCAGCAGTTTAGCGATTCGCTACAATGAGCAGTTCTTC
CDR3aa: CASSLAIRYNEQFF

v_gene: TRBV2
abundance: NA
len: 15
d_gene: NA
j_gene: TRBJ1-2
CDR3nt: TGTGCCAGCAGTGAAGTTTGGGGCGCGGACTATGGCTACACCTTC
CDR3aa: CASSEVWGADYGYTF

v_gene: TRBV5-1
abundance: NA
len: 17
d_gene: NA
j_gene: TRBJ1-5
CDR3nt: TGCGCCAGCAGCTTGACAGGGTCGGTGTCGCCCAATCAGCCCCAGCATTTT
CDR3aa: CASSLTGSVSPNQPQHF

v_gene: TRBV24-1
abundance: NA
len: 12
d_gene: NA
j_gene: TRBJ1-5
CDR3nt: TGTGCCACAAGGGAGGATAGTTTTTTCCAGCATTTT
CDR3aa: CATREDSFFQHF

v_gene: TRBV5-1
abundance: NA
len: 13
d_gene: NA
j_gene: TRBJ2-7
CDR3nt: TGCGCCAGCAGCTTGGGGCAAACGGGGGAGCAGTACTTC
CDR3aa: CASSLGQTGEQYF

v_gene: TRBV5-1
abundance: NA
len: 16
d_gene: NA
j_gene: TRBJ2-3
CDR3nt: TGCGCCAGCAGCTTGGCCGATAGCGGACCCACAGATACGCAGTATTTT
CDR3aa: CASSLADSGPTDTQYF

v_gene: TRBV12-3/TRBV12-4
abundance: NA
len: 13
d_gene: NA
j_gene: TRBJ1-1
CDR3nt: TGTGCCAGTAGCGGGACGCTGAACACTGAAGCTTTCTTT
CDR3aa: CASSGTLNTEAFF

v_gene: TRBV19
abundance: NA
len: 14
d_gene: NA
j_gene: TRBJ1-5
CDR3nt: TGTGCCAGTAGTATTTCGGGTTATCAGGGACCCCAGCATTTT
CDR3aa: CASSISGYQGPQHF

v_gene: TRBV10-1
abundance: NA
len: 16
d_gene: TRBD1
j_gene: TRBJ2-3
CDR3nt: TGCGCCAGCAGCTCTCGACAGGGTAATAACGCAGATACGCAGTATTTT
CDR3aa: CASSSRQGNNADTQYF

v_gene: TRBV29-1
abundance: NA
len: 10
d_gene: NA
j_gene: TRBJ2-7
CDR3nt: TGCAGCGTTCGGGAGTACGAGCAGTACTTC
CDR3aa: CSVREYEQYF

v_gene: TRBV5-1
abundance: NA
len: 15
d_gene: NA
j_gene: TRBJ1-6
CDR3nt: TGCGCCAGCAGCTTGGCCGGGGAGTTGGGTTCACCCCTCCACTTT
CDR3aa: CASSLAGELGSPLHF

v_gene: TRBV6-5
abundance: NA
len: 13
d_gene: NA
j_gene: TRBJ1-2
CDR3nt: TGTGCCAGCAGTTACGGGGGGAGGAATGGCTACACCTTC
CDR3aa: CASSYGGRNGYTF

v_gene: TRBV24-1
abundance: few
len: 13
d_gene: NA
j_gene: TRBJ2-2
CDR3nt: TGTGCCACCAGTCGCCAGGGTACCGGGGAGCTGTTTTTT
CDR3aa: CATSRQGTGELFF

v_gene: TRBV19
abundance: NA
len: 15
d_gene: NA
j_gene: TRBJ1-2
CDR3nt: TGTGCCAGTAGTGTAGGCCCAGGTGTTAACTATGGCTACACCTTC
CDR3aa: CASSVGPGVNYGYTF

v_gene: TRBV7-3
abundance: NA
len: 13
d_gene: NA
j_gene: TRBJ1-2
CDR3nt: TGTGCCAGCAGCTTAATGGACAATCAAGGCTACACCTTC
CDR3aa: CASSLMDNQGYTF

v_gene: TRBV7-2
abundance: NA
len: 16
d_gene: TRBD2
j_gene: TRBJ2-5
CDR3nt: TGTGCCAGCAGCTTAGGGACTAGCGGGGGGCAAGAGACCCAGTACTTC
CDR3aa: CASSLGTSGGQETQYF

v_gene: TRBV4-1
abundance: NA
len: 18
d_gene: NA
j_gene: TRBJ1-1
CDR3nt: TGCGCCAGCAGCCTTGAGGAAGGGGCGGGGGCGCCCTGGAAGCGGGCTTTCTTT
CDR3aa: CASSLEEGAGAPWKRAFF

v_gene: TRBV18
abundance: few
len: 15
d_gene: NA
j_gene: TRBJ1-1
CDR3nt: TGTGCCAGCTCACCAATACAGGGATCGAACACTGAAGCTTTCTTT
CDR3aa: CASSPIQGSNTEAFF

v_gene: TRBV6-5
abundance: NA
len: 12
d_gene: NA
j_gene: TRBJ2-5
CDR3nt: TGTGCCAGCTCGAGACAGGAAGAGACCCAGTACTTC
CDR3aa: CASSRQEETQYF

v_gene: TRBV28
abundance: NA
len: 14
d_gene: NA
j_gene: TRBJ1-3
CDR3nt: TGTGCCAGCAGTTTTTGGGGGCGCGGAAACACCATATATTTT
CDR3aa: CASSFWGRGNTIYF

v_gene: TRBV28
abundance: NA
len: 14
d_gene: NA
j_gene: TRBJ1-2
CDR3nt: TGTGCCAGCAGTAGGAGTATCACTAACTATGGCTACACCTTC
CDR3aa: CASSRSITNYGYTF

v_gene: TRBV5-1
abundance: NA
len: 15
d_gene: TRBD2
j_gene: TRBJ2-1
CDR3nt: TGCGCCAGCAGCGGGGGGCTAGCGGGGTACAATGAGCAGTTCTTC
CDR3aa: CASSGGLAGYNEQFF

v_gene: TRBV5-1
abundance: NA
len: 15
d_gene: TRBD2
j_gene: TRBJ2-5
CDR3nt: TGCGCCAGCAGAAAAAGCGGGGCCCCCCAAGAGACCCAGTACTTC
CDR3aa: CASRKSGAPQETQYF

v_gene: TRBV11-3
abundance: NA
len: 14
d_gene: TRBD1
j_gene: TRBJ1-4
CDR3nt: TGTGCCAGCAGCGCGGACAGGGTAGAAGAAAAACTGTTTTTT
CDR3aa: CASSADRVEEKLFF

v_gene: TRBV18
abundance: NA
len: 16
d_gene: NA
j_gene: TRBJ1-2
CDR3nt: TGTGCCAGCTCACCCTTCCGACAGTCCGGGAACTATGGCTACACCTTC
CDR3aa: CASSPFRQSGNYGYTF

v_gene: TRBV2
abundance: NA
len: 14
d_gene: TRBD1
j_gene: TRBJ1-2
CDR3nt: TGTGCCAGCATGAAACAGGGGGCTGACTATGGCTACACCTTC
CDR3aa: CASMKQGADYGYTF

v_gene: TRBV5-4
abundance: once
len: 14
d_gene: TRBD2
j_gene: TRBJ2-3
CDR3nt: TGTGCCAGCAGCTTCGGACTAGCGGAATATACGCAGTATTTT
CDR3aa: CASSFGLAEYTQYF

v_gene: TRBV5-1
abundance: NA
len: 16
d_gene: TRBD1
j_gene: TRBJ2-2
CDR3nt: TGCGCCAGCAAGGACGCCGGGACAGCGATAACCGGGGAGCTGTTTTTT
CDR3aa: CASKDAGTAITGELFF

v_gene: TRBV11-3
abundance: NA
len: 13
d_gene: NA
j_gene: TRBJ1-1
CDR3nt: TGTGCCAGCAGCTCGTACAGGGTCCCCGACGCTTTCTTT
CDR3aa: CASSSYRVPDAFF

v_gene: TRBV10-3
abundance: NA
len: 16
d_gene: NA
j_gene: TRBJ1-5
CDR3nt: TGTGCCATCAGTGAGTCAGGAGAACTTAGCAATCAGCCCCAGCATTTT
CDR3aa: CAISESGELSNQPQHF

v_gene: TRBV24-1
abundance: NA
len: 13
d_gene: TRBD1
j_gene: TRBJ2-7
CDR3nt: TGTGCCACCAGCCAGGGGGCCCCCTACGAGCAGTACTTC
CDR3aa: CATSQGAPYEQYF

v_gene: TRBV3-1/TRBV3-2
abundance: NA
len: 16
d_gene: NA
j_gene: TRBJ2-3
CDR3nt: TGTGCCAGCAGCCCCTGGGAGTCGACTAGCACAGATACGCAGTATTTT
CDR3aa: CASSPWESTSTDTQYF

v_gene: TRBV15
abundance: few
len: 15
d_gene: TRBD1
j_gene: TRBJ1-1
CDR3nt: TGTGCCACCAGCGACCGGGACAGGGTTAACACTGAAGCTTTCTTT
CDR3aa: CATSDRDRVNTEAFF

v_gene: TRBV5-1
abundance: NA
len: 14
d_gene: NA
j_gene: TRBJ1-5
CDR3nt: TGCGCCAGCAGCTTGGGGGGGCACAATCAGCCCCAGCATTTT
CDR3aa: CASSLGGHNQPQHF

v_gene: TRBV6-2/TRBV6-3
abundance: NA
len: 14
d_gene: NA
j_gene: TRBJ1-2
CDR3nt: TGTGCCAGCAGTTACTTTGCGCAGGGGTTTGGCTACACCTTC
CDR3aa: CASSYFAQGFGYTF

v_gene: TRBV28
abundance: NA
len: 17
d_gene: TRBD1
j_gene: TRBJ1-6
CDR3nt: TGTGCCAGCAGTTCACAGGGGGCCGGCTCCTATAATTCACCCCTCCACTTT
CDR3aa: CASSSQGAGSYNSPLHF

v_gene: TRBV6-5
abundance: NA
len: 15
d_gene: NA
j_gene: TRBJ1-5
CDR3nt: TGTGCCAGCAGTTACTCTGGGGGCCCCAATCAGCCCCAGCATTTT
CDR3aa: CASSYSGGPNQPQHF

v_gene: TRBV11-3
abundance: NA
len: 16
d_gene: NA
j_gene: TRBJ1-5
CDR3nt: TGTGCCAGCAGCCCCCAGCACCCGGGAAACAATCAGCCCCAGCATTTT
CDR3aa: CASSPQHPGNNQPQHF

v_gene: TRBV18
abundance: NA
len: 17
d_gene: TRBD2
j_gene: TRBJ2-1
CDR3nt: TGTGCCAGCTCACCGGCACCGGGACTAGGTTCCTACAATGAGCAGTTCTTC
CDR3aa: CASSPAPGLGSYNEQFF

v_gene: TRBV7-8
abundance: NA
len: 15
d_gene: NA
j_gene: TRBJ1-2
CDR3nt: TGTGCCAGCAGCTTACTGGCCGGCGGCAGCTATGGCTACACCTTC
CDR3aa: CASSLLAGGSYGYTF

v_gene: TRBV19
abundance: NA
len: 18
d_gene: NA
j_gene: TRBJ2-1
CDR3nt: TGTGCCAGTAGTATATCACCACGGCAGCGGATCTCCTACAATGAGCAGTTCTTC
CDR3aa: CASSISPRQRISYNEQFF